This T cell receptor beta chain was recovered during a study of T cells in Graves' hyperthyroidism and ophthalmopathy. Across the whole study: Specimen type is peripheral blood, collected at initial diagnosis prior to any treatment. Regarding the study as a whole: Most thyroid-expanded clonotypes above 0.001 were also found in blood.

This clonotype was seen only a few times. What it binds is not known. From RNA transcripts, TCR beta CDR3 regions were amplified. The TCR CDR3 first-round RT-PCR relied on the HTBI primer set. Via MiXCR, TCRdb re-called the multiplex PCR reads, giving one row per CDR3 protein. Among 750,000 to 900,000 distinct CDR3 sequences listed, approximately 40% were seen once. Source material: blood. The receptor was isolated from a man between 18 and 29 years old with Graves' hyperthyroidism.

The CDR3: CASSPWAGTDEQYF. CDR3 coding DNA: TGTGCCAGCAGCCCTTGGGCGGGAACGGACGAGCAGTACTTC. This rearrangement joins TRBV14 to TRBJ2-7; maybe TRBD2 (6 bases). The CDR3 loop spans 14 amino acids. V was clipped by 4 bases and J by 5 bases, with 15 bases between them. From germline, CDR1 is SGHDN and CDR2 FVKESK.